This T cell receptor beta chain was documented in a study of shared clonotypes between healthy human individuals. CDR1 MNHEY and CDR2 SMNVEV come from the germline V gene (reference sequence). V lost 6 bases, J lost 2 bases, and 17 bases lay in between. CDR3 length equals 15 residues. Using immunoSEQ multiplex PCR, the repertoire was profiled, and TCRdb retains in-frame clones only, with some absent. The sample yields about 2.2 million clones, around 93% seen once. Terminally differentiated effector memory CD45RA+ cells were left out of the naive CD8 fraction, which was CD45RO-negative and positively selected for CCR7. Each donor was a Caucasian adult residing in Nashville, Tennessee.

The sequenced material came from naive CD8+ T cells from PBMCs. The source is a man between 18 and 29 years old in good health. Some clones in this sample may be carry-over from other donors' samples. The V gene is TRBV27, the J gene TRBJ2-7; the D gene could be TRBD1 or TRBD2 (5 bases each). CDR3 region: CASSHIGTGAYEQYF. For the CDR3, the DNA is TGTGCCAGCAGCCATATAGGGACCGGAGCCTACGAGCAGTACTTC.